Below, one T cell receptor beta chain is given with its context. Its target is unknown. The data were taken from a study of T-cell memory formation after mild COVID-19. Study-level background: TCR clustering was largely donor specific.

Study findings and constraints: Proof of SARS-CoV-2 specificity was absent for the second-wave clones that crested on day 37. Mostly located in CM and EM were contracting CD4+ clones, with contracting CD8+ clones located in EMRA. Clones shrinking between day 15 and 85 showed a balanced CD4/CD8 split, and those that grew later tilted toward CD4+.

TCRdb called the 5' RACE reads again in MiXCR, with one record for every CDR3 protein. The data hold about 250,000 distinct CDR3 sequences, with approximately 15% observed a single time. Per the germline V gene, CDR1 is SEHNR and CDR2 is FQNEAQ (reference sequence). Trimming removed 6 bases from V and 4 bases from J; junction bases left unmatched: 8. CDR3 length: 15 amino acids. The sample consisted of PBMCs or a T cell subset sorted from them (not recorded which). The chain carries TRBV7-9 and TRBJ1-5; 8 positions match TRBD1. The TCR was taken from an adult woman who had mild COVID-19 (a few samples of this study predate the infection). Cell type and time point are not known. The CDR3 nucleotides are TGTGCCAGCAGTCGCACAGGGGGTGCTAATCAGCCCCAGCATTTT. It translates to CASSRTGGANQPQHF.